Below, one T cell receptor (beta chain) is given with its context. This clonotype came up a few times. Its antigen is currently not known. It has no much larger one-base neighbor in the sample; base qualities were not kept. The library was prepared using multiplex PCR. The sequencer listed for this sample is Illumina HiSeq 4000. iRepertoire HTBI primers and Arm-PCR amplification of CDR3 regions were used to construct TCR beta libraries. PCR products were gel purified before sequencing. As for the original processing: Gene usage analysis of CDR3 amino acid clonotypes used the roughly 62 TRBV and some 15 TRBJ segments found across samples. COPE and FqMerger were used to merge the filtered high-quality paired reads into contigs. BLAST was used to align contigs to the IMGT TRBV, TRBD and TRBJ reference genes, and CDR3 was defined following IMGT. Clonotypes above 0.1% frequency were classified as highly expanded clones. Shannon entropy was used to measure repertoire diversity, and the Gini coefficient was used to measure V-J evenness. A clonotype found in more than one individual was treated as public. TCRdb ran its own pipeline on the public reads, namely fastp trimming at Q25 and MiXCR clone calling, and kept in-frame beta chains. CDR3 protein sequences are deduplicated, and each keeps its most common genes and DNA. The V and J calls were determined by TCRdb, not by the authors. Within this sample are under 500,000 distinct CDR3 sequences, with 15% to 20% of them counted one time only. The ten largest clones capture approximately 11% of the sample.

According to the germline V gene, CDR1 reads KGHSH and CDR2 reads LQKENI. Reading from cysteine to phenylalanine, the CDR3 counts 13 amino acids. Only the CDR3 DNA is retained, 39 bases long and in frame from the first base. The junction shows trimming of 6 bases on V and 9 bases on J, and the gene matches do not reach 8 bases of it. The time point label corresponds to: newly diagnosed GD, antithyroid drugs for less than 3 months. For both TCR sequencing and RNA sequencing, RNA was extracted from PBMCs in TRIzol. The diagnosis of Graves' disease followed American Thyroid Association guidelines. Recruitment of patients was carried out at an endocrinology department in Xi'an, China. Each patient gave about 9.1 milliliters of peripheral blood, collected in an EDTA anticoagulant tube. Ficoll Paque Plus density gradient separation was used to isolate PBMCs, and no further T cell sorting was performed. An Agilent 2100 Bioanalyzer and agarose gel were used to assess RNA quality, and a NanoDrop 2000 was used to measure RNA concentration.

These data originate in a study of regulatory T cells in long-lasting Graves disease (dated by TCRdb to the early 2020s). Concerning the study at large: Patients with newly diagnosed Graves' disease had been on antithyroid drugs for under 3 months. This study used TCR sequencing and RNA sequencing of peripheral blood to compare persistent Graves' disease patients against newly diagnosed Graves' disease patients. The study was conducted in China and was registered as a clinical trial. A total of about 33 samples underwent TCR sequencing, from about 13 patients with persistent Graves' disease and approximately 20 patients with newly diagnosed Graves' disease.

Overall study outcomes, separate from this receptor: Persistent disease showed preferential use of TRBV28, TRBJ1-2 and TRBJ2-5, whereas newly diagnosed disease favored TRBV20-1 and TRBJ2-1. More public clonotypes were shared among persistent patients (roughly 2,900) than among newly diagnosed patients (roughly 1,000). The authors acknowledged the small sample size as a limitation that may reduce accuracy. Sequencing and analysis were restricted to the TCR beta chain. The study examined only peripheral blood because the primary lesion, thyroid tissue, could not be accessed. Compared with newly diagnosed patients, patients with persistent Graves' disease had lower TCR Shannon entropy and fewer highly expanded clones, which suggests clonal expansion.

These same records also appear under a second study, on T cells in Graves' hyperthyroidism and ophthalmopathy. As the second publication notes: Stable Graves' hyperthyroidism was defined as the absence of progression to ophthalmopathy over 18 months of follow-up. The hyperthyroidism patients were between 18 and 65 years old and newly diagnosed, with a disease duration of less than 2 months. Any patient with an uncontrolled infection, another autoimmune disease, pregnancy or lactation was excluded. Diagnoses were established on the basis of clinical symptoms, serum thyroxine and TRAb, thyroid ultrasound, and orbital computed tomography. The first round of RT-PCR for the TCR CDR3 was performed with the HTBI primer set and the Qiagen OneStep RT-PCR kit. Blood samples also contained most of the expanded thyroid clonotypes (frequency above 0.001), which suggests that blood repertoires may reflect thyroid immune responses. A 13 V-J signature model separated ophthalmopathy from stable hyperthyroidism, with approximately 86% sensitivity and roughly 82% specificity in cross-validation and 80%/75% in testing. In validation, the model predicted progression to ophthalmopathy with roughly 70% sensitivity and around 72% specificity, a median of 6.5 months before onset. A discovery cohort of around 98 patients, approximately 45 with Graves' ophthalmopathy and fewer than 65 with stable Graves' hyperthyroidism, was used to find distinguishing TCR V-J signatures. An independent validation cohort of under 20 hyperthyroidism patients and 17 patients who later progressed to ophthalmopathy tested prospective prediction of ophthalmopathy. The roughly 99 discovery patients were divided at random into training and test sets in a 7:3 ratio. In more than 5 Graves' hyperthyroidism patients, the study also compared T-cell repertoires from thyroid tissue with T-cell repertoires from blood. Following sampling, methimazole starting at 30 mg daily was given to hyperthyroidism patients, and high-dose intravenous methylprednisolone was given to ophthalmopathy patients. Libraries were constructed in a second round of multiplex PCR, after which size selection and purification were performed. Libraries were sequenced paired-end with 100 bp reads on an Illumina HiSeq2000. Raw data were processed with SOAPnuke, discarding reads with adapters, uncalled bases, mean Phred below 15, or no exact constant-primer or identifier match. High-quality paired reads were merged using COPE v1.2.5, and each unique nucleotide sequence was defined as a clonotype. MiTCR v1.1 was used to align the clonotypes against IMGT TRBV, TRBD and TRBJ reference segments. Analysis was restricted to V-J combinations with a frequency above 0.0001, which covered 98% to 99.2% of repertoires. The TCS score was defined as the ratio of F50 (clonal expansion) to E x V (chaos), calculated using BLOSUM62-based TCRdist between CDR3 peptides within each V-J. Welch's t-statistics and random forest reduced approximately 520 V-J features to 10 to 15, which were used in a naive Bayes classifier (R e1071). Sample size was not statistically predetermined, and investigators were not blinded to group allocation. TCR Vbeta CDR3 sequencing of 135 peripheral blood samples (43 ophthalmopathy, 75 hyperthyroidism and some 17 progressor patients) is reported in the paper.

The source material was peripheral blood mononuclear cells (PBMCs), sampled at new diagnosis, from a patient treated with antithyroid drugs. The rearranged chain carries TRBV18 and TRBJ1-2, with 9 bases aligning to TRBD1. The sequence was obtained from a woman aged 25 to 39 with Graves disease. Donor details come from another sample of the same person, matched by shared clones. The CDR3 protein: CASSPGQGFRYTF. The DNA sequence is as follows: TGTGCCAGCTCCCCCGGACAGGGGTTCCGCTACACCTTC.